This entry lists 16 T cell receptor beta chains sequenced from one sample in a study of cytomegalovirus exposure and HLA in healthy donors. The PCR used 60 Vbeta and 13 Jbeta primers. Profiled with immunoSEQ multiplex PCR; TCRdb holds only in-frame clones, not every one. This sample has about 130,000 clones, with 80% found just once. Input material: PBMCs. These receptors all come from a man between 35 and 55 years old in good health and CMV-seronegative.

The chain links TRBV27 to TRBJ1-1; D not certain. The CDR3 has 13 amino acids. Germline V gene data show CDR1 as MNHEY and CDR2 as SMNVEV (reference sequence). V lost 1 base, J lost 3 bases, and 6 bases lay in between. The chain's CDR3 is CASSLLGYTEAFF. The CDR3 DNA reads as TGTGCCAGCAGTTTATTGGGCTACACTGAAGCTTTCTTT.

J is TRBJ1-2 and V is TRBV28; D not resolved. From germline, CDR1 is MDHEN and CDR2 SYDVKM. V was cut by 7 bases and J by 2 bases, with 8 bases left in between. This CDR3 comprises 12 residues. The CDR3 loop is CASTTQNYGYTF. The CDR3 region has the DNA TGTGCCAGCACAACACAGAACTATGGCTACACCTTC.

The CDR3: CASSLGSLSETQYF. CDR3 bases: TGTGCCAGCAGCCTAGGGAGTCTGTCCGAGACCCAGTACTTC. The rearrangement uses TRBV11-2 and TRBJ2-5; perhaps TRBD2 as D (5 bases). V was cut by 5 bases and J by 5 bases, with 15 bases left in between. The V gene's germline CDR1 is SGHAT and CDR2 FQNNGV. The CDR3 has 14 amino acids.

CDR3 amino acids: CATSREGARTGELFF. The DNA of the CDR3 is TGTGCCACCAGCAGAGAAGGGGCGCGGACCGGGGAGCTGTTTTTT. V usage is TRBV15 and J usage is TRBJ2-2; tentatively, D is TRBD1 (5 bases). Germline CDR1 and CDR2: LNHNV and YYDKDF (reference sequence). The germline V and J ends were trimmed by 0 bases and 5 bases, with 10 bases remaining between them. CDR3 length equals 15 residues.

This chain joins TRBV5-8 and TRBJ1-2; 7 bases are shared with TRBD1. This CDR3 region has 15 residues. Germline values: CDR1 SGHTS, CDR2 YDEGEE. Trimming at V came to 4 bases and at J to 4 bases, leaving 10 bases not matched to a gene. The CDR3 protein is CASSKSTGASYGYTF. The CDR3 DNA reads as TGTGCCAGCAGCAAGAGTACAGGGGCGAGCTATGGCTACACCTTC.

This chain connects TRBV6-1 to TRBJ2-3, with TRBD1 identical over 7 bases. After removal of 2 bases from V and 2 bases from J, the junction contained 7 bases not matched to a gene. The CDR3 is 16 amino acids. Germline CDR1 and CDR2: MNHNS and SASEGT. The CDR3 DNA reads TGTGCCAGCAGTGAACGCCCGACAGGGATCACAGATACGCAGTATTTT. This codes for CASSERPTGITDTQYF.

J is TRBJ2-3 and V is TRBV5-4; TRBD2 agrees at 8 bases. The germline gives CDR1 SGHNT, CDR2 YYREEE (reference sequence). Trimming took 4 bases from V and 3 from J; bases not matched to a gene: 13. This CDR3 spans 17 amino acids. The chain's CDR3 is CASSRSTRGVNTDTQYF. The CDR3 coding sequence is TGTGCCAGCAGCCGTTCGACGCGGGGGGTCAATACAGATACGCAGTATTTT.

DNA of the CDR3: TGTGCCAGCAGACTGGGGGGGATCATGGTTAATGAAAAACTGTTTTTT. It encodes CASRLGGIMVNEKLFF. The rearrangement links TRBV28 to TRBJ1-4, with a tentative D call TRBD1 (5 bases). The CDR3 is made up of 16 amino acids. Trimming removed 6 bases at V and 4 bases at J, with 18 bases between. Germline-derived CDR1 and CDR2 are MDHEN and SYDVKM.

The genes are TRBV6-6 and TRBJ2-7, with D maybe TRBD1 (6 bases). This CDR3 is 13 amino acids long. Germline V CDR1 and CDR2: MNHNY, SVGAGI (reference sequence). Deletions cut 5 bases from V and 6 bases from J, with 14 bases between. CDR3 amino acids: CASSTRTVGEQYF. CDR3 DNA: TGTGCCAGCAGTACCCGGACAGTGGGCGAGCAGTACTTC.

The rearrangement joins TRBV29-1 to TRBJ2-2; 10 positions agree with TRBD1. In germline, CDR1 is SQVTM, CDR2 ANQGSEA. This CDR3 spans 13 amino acids. The V and J ends lost 7 bases and 4 bases, in that order; junction bases with no gene match: 3. The CDR3 bases are TGCAGCGCCGGGACAGGGGTCACCGGGGAGCTGTTTTTT. It translates to CSAGTGVTGELFF.

This chain connects TRBV5-1 to TRBJ2-2; weak D call: TRBD1 (6 bases). Trimming took off 4 bases at V and 0 bases at J, with 19 bases between the two ends. This CDR3 has 18 residues. Germline V gives CDR1 SGHRS, CDR2 YFSETQ. CDR3 in DNA: TGCGCCAGCAGCCCCAGAGCCGGGACACACTCGAACACCGGGGAGCTGTTTTTT. Encoded protein: CASSPRAGTHSNTGELFF.

The chain couples TRBV28 to TRBJ1-5; D is unresolved. The CDR3 runs 13 residues. The germline V and J ends were trimmed by 4 bases and 5 bases, with 9 bases remaining between them. Per the germline V gene, CDR1 is MDHEN and CDR2 is SYDVKM. DNA for the CDR3: TGTGCCAGCAGTTCTCCGGGTGATCAGCCCCAGCATTTT. It yields the protein CASSSPGDQPQHF.

This clone was recorded only once. This sequence joins TRBV5-1 and TRBJ2-7, with TRBD1 as a possible D gene (5 bases). The CDR3 is 14 residues long. The ends were cut back, 0 bases at V and 1 base at J, with 8 bases in the middle. Germline V gene sequence: CDR1 SGHRS, CDR2 YFSETQ. For the CDR3, the DNA is TGCGCCAGCAGCTTGGGCAGGGATTCCTACGAGCAGTACTTC. Its translation: CASSLGRDSYEQYF.

V gene TRBV28 combines with J gene TRBJ2-4, with D possibly matching TRBD2 (7 bases). Looked up from germline, CDR1 is MDHEN and CDR2 is SYDVKM. The CDR3 length is 18 residues. The V gene lost 6 bases and the J gene lost 0 bases, with 21 bases spanning the gap. DNA for the CDR3: TGTGCCAGCAGCCCGTCGGGCGGGGGCAGACTAGCCAAAAACATTCAGTACTTC. Encoded protein: CASSPSGGGRLAKNIQYF.

This clone was recorded once. The V gene is TRBV7-7, the J gene TRBJ2-1; 10 bases agree with TRBD2. Per the germline V gene, CDR1 is SSHAT and CDR2 is FNYEAQ (reference sequence). The CDR3 runs to 15 residues. V dropped 5 bases and J dropped 5; count of bases not matched to a gene: 6. The CDR3 nucleotides read TGTGCCAGCAGCCAGGGACTAGCGTCACACAATGAGCAGTTCTTC. This encodes CASSQGLASHNEQFF.

The chain combines TRBV2 with TRBJ2-2; 7 bases align to TRBD2. The CDR3 contains 15 residues. CDR1 SNHLY and CDR2 FYNNEI come from the germline V gene. The ends lost 8 bases at V and 4 bases at J; junction bases unmatched: 10. CDR3 sequence: CASGPQGLTTGELFF. CDR3 coding DNA: TGTGCCAGCGGCCCTCAGGGACTAACCACCGGGGAGCTGTTTTTT.